The rows below give T cell receptor beta chains drawn from one sample of a study of control samples from healthy donors and cancer patients. The assay was immunoSEQ multiplex PCR, and TCRdb's table has in-frame clones only and misses some. This table holds approximately 89,000 clones, roughly nine tenths found once. Sequencing was carried out using blood. These receptors were collected from a man aged 30 to 39 in good health. Both conserved end residues are part of each CDR3. A D gene is named only where the DNA matches it firmly. Clone size, where shown, is once, few, many, or a class for clones that have expanded.

TRBV24-1	TRBJ2-6	.	.	TGTGCCACCAGTGATTCCCGTGGGGGGCTTTACTCTGGGGCCAACGTCCTGACTTTC	CATSDSRGGLYSGANVLTF
TRBV20-1	TRBJ1-2	TRBD1	.	TGCAGTGCTAGTCCACAGGGGGTAGTTGGCTACACCTTC	CSASPQGVVGYTF
TRBV20-1	TRBJ1-1	.	.	TGCAGTGCTAGTCAGCCTCAGAACACTGAAGCTTTCTTT	CSASQPQNTEAFF
TRBV27	TRBJ2-7	.	.	TGTGCCAGCAGTTTATGGGGTCGCACCTACGAGCAGTACTTC	CASSLWGRTYEQYF
TRBV5-1	TRBJ2-1	.	.	TGCGCCAGCAGCGGGGGAGGCCTTGGCGGCAATGAGCAGTTCTTC	CASSGGGLGGNEQFF
TRBV6-5	TRBJ2-3	TRBD1	.	TGTGCCAGCAGTTACACTGGACAGGGCACAGATACGCAGTATTTT	CASSYTGQGTDTQYF
TRBV5-4	TRBJ1-3	TRBD1	.	TGTGCCAGCAGCACTCAACAGGGGATCTCTGGAAACACCATATATTTT	CASSTQQGISGNTIYF
TRBV19	TRBJ2-1	.	.	TGTGCCAGTAGTATAGGCCAGGGCATCAATGAGCAGTTCTTC	CASSIGQGINEQFF
TRBV6-1	TRBJ2-3	.	once	TGTGCCAGCAGTGAACGGAAGATTAGCACAGATACGCAGTATTTT	CASSERKISTDTQYF
TRBV6-6	TRBJ2-3	.	once	TGTGCCAGCAGTTACTCTCGCCGGGCAGATACGCAGTATTTT	CASSYSRRADTQYF
TRBV15	TRBJ1-6	.	.	TGTGCCACCAGCAGAGTTACCGGAGGAAATTCACCCCTCCACTTT	CATSRVTGGNSPLHF
TRBV10-2	TRBJ1-4	.	once	TGCGCCAGCAGCCCGGACGGATCGGGAAAACTGTTTTTT	CASSPDGSGKLFF
TRBV9	TRBJ2-3	TRBD2	.	TGTGCCAGCAGCGTAGGGGCGGGGGAGCTCACAGATACGCAGTATTTT	CASSVGAGELTDTQYF
TRBV6-5	TRBJ1-5	.	few	TGTGCCACCTGGTTTATGTATAGCAATCAGCCCCAGCATTTT	CATWFMYSNQPQHF
TRBV30	TRBJ2-2	.	once	TGTGCCTGGAAACAGGGAATGGGTTTAGCCGGGGAGCTGTTTTTT	CAWKQGMGLAGELFF
TRBV5-1	TRBJ1-2	.	.	TGCGCCAGCAGCCCCCGGGACCCTCATGGCTACACCTTC	CASSPRDPHGYTF
TRBV6-6	TRBJ2-2	TRBD2	.	TGTGCCAGCAGTGCGAGCGGGGGGGGCAGCACCGGGGAGCTGTTTTTT	CASSASGGGSTGELFF
TRBV10-1	TRBJ1-2	.	.	TGCGCCAGCAGTAACTACCGGGAGGCCGACTATGGCTACACCTTC	CASSNYREADYGYTF
TRBV3-1/TRBV3-2	TRBJ1-1	.	.	TGTGCCAGCAGTTCGAGAGTGGTATCCACTGAAGCTTTCTTT	CASSSRVVSTEAFF
TRBV21-1	TRBJ1-2	.	.	TGTGCCAGCAGCGATCCCAATCAAAATGACAGGCGAACACACTATGGCTACACCTTC	CASSDPNQNDRRTHYGYTF
TRBV6-5	TRBJ1-4	.	.	TGTGCCAGCAGTTACTCCGCCGGGTGGTATGAAAAACTGTTTTTT	CASSYSAGWYEKLFF
TRBV7-6	TRBJ1-1	.	once	TGTGCCAGCAGCTTAGCTAGCGGGGGCGCAGTCACTGAAGCTTTCTTT	CASSLASGGAVTEAFF
TRBV30	TRBJ2-7	.	.	TGTGCCTGGAGTCGACAGGGAGGGGGCTACGAGCAGTACTTC	CAWSRQGGGYEQYF
TRBV7-2	TRBJ2-3	.	.	TGTGCCAGCAGCTTGTATACAGATACGCAGTATTTT	CASSLYTDTQYF
TRBV5-5	TRBJ1-1	.	.	TGTGCCAGCAGCTTGAGCACAGTCAACACTGAAGCTTTCTTT	CASSLSTVNTEAFF
TRBV7-8	TRBJ1-6	.	.	TGTGCCAGCAGTCTCCAGGGCTCAGGGTCACCCCTCCACTTT	CASSLQGSGSPLHF
TRBV12-3/TRBV12-4	TRBJ1-2	.	once	TGTGCCAGCAGTCCTCAGGGGTTGTATGGCTACACCTTC	CASSPQGLYGYTF
TRBV7-9	TRBJ1-1	.	.	TGTGCCAGCAGCTTAGTAGGAGGAGCGCCGAACACTGAAGCTTTCTTT	CASSLVGGAPNTEAFF
TRBV29-1	TRBJ1-1	.	.	TGCAGCGCCCACCGGGGGGGAGAAGCTTTCTTT	CSAHRGGEAFF
TRBV5-1	TRBJ2-3	TRBD1	.	TGCGCCAGCGGGGAGACAGGGTATAGCACAGATACGCAGTATTTT	CASGETGYSTDTQYF
TRBV4-1	TRBJ2-7	.	.	TGCGCCAGCAGCCAAGTGGTTAGGGTAGGGAACTCCTACGAGCAGTACTTC	CASSQVVRVGNSYEQYF
TRBV9	TRBJ1-2	.	.	TGTGCCAGCAGCGTCGAGGAGGGGCCCGTTGGCTACACCTTC	CASSVEEGPVGYTF
TRBV6-2/TRBV6-3	TRBJ1-3	.	.	TGTGCCAGCAGTTACCCCTCCGAGGACTACTCTGGAAACACCATATATTTT	CASSYPSEDYSGNTIYF
TRBV28	TRBJ2-3	TRBD2	.	TGTGCCAGCAGTCCTGCCGGGGTAGCGGGGGCGGCAGATACGCAGTATTTT	CASSPAGVAGAADTQYF
TRBV2	TRBJ1-2	.	.	TGTGCCAGCAGTGAGGGACACCTTAACTATGGCTACACCTTC	CASSEGHLNYGYTF